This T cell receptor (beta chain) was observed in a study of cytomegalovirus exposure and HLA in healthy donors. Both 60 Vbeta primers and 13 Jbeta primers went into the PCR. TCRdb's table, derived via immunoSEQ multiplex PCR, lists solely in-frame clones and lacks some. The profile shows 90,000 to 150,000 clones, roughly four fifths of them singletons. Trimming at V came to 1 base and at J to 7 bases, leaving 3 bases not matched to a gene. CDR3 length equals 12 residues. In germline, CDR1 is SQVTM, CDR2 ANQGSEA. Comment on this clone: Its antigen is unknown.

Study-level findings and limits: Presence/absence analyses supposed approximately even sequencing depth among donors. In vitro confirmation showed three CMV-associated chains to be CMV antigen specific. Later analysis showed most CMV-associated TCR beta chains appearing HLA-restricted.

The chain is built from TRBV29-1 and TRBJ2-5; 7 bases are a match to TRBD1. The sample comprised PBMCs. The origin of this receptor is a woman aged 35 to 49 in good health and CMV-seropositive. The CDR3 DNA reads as TGCAGCGTTGAAGGACAGGGCGGGACCCAGTACTTC. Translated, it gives CSVEGQGGTQYF.